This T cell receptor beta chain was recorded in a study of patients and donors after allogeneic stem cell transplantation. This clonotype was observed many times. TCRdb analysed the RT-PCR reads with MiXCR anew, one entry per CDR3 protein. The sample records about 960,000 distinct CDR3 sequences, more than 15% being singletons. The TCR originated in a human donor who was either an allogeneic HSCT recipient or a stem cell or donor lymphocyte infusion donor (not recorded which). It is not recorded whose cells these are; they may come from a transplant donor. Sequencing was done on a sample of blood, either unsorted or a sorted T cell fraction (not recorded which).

CDR3 amino acids: CSARDSRTGTNQPQHF. In DNA form, the CDR3 reads TGCAGTGCTAGAGATAGTCGTACGGGGACGAACCAGCCCCAGCATTTT. The J gene is TRBJ1-5, the V gene TRBV20-1; TRBD1 might be the D (5 bases). CDR1 is DFQATT and CDR2 is SNEGSKA in the germline V gene (reference sequence). This CDR3 region has 16 residues. V lost 0 bases and J lost 7, with 19 bases in between.